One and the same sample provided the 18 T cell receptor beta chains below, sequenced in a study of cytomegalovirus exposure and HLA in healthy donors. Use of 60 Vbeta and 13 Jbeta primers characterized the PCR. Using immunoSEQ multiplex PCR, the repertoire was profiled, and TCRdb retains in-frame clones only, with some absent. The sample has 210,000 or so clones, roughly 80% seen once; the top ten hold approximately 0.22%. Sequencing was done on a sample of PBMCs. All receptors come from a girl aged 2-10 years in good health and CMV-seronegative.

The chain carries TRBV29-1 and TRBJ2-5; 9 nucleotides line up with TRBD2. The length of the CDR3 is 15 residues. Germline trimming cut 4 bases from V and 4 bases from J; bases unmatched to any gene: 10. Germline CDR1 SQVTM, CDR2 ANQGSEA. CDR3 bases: TGCAGCGTTGTTAGCGGGAGTTATATAGGAGAGACCCAGTACTTC. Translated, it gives CSVVSGSYIGETQYF.

The CDR3 nucleotides are TGCAGCGTTTCTGCAGGGGCCATTCTTTACGAGCAGTACTTC. It codes for CSVSAGAILYEQYF. The V gene is TRBV29-1, the J gene TRBJ2-7, with TRBD1 as a possible D gene (6 bases). Germline CDR1 SQVTM, CDR2 ANQGSEA. The CDR3 runs to 14 residues. Trimming stripped 5 bases from V and 4 bases from J, with 18 bases between.

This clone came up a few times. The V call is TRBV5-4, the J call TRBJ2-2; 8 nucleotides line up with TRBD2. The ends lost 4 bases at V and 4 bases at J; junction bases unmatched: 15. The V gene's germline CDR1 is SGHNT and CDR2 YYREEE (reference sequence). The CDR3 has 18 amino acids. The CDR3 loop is CASSTMGPAGGRTGELFF. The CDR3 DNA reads TGTGCCAGCAGCACGATGGGGCCTGCGGGAGGTCGCACCGGGGAGCTGTTTTTT.

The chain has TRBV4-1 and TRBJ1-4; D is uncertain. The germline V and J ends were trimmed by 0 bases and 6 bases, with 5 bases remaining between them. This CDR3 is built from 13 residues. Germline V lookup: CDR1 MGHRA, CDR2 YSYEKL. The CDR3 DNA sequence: TGCGCCAGCAGCCAAGATAGTGATGAAAAACTGTTTTTT. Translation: CASSQDSDEKLFF.

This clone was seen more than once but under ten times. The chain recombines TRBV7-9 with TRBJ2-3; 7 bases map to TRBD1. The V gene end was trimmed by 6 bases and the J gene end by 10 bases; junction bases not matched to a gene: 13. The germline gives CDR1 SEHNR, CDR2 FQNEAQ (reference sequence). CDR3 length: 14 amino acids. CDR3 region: CASRTGLQRDPQYF. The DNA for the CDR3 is TGTGCCAGCAGGACAGGGCTCCAAAGGGATCCGCAGTATTTT.

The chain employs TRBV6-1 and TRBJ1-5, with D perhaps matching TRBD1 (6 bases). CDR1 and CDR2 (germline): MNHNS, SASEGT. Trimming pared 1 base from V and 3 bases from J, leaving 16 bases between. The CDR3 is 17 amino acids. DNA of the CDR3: TGTGCCAGCAGTGAAGTCACAGGGATGGAGATCAATCAGCCCCAGCATTTT. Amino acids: CASSEVTGMEINQPQHF.

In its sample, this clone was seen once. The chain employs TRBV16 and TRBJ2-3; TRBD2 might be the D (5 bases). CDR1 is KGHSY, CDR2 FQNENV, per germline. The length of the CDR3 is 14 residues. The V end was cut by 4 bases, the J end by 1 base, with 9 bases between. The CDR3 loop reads CASSLRGGTDTQYF. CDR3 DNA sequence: TGTGCCAGCAGCCTCCGGGGAGGCACAGATACGCAGTATTTT.

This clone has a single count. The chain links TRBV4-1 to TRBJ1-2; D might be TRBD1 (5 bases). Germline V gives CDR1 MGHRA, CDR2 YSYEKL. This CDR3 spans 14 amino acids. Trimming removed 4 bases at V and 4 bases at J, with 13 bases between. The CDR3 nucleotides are TGCGCCAGCAGCCCCCTGGGGGGGGGCTATGGCTACACCTTC. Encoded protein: CASSPLGGGYGYTF.

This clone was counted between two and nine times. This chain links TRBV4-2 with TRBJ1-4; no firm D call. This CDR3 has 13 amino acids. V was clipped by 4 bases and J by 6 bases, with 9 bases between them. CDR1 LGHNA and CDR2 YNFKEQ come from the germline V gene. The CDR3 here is CASSPELDEKLFF. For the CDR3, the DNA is TGTGCCAGCAGCCCGGAGTTAGATGAAAAACTGTTTTTT.

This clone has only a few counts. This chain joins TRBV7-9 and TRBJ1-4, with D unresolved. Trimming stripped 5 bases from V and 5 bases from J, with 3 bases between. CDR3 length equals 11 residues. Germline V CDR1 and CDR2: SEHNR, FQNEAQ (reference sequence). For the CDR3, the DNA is TGTGCCAGCAGCCAGAATGAAAAACTGTTTTTT. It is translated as CASSQNEKLFF.

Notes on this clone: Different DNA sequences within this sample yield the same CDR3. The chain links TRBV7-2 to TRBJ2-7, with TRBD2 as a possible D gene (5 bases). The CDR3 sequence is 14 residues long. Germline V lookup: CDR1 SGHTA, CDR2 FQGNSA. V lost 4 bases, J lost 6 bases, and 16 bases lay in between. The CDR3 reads CASSSQRQSSEQYF. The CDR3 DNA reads TGTGCCAGCAGCTCCCAGCGGCAGTCGAGCGAGCAGTACTTC.

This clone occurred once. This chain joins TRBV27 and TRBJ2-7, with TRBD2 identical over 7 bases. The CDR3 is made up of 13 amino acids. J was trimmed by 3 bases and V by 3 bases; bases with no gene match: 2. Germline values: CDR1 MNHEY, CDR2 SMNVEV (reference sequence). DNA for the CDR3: TGTGCCAGCAGTTTGGGCGGGGGCTACGAGCAGTACTTC. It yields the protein CASSLGGGYEQYF.

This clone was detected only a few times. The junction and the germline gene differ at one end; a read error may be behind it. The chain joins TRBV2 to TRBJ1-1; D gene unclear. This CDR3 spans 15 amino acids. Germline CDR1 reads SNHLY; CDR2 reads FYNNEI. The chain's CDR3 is CASNEGRGWPSEAFF. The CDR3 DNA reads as TGTGCCAGCAATGAAGGGCGGGGATGGCCGTCTGAAGCTTTCTTT.

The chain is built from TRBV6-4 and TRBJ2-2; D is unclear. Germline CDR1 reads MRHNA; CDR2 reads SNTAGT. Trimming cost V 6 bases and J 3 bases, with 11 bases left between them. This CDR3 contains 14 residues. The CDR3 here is CASSGLSDTGELFF. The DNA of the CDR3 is TGTGCCAGCAGCGGGTTATCGGACACCGGGGAGCTGTTTTTT.

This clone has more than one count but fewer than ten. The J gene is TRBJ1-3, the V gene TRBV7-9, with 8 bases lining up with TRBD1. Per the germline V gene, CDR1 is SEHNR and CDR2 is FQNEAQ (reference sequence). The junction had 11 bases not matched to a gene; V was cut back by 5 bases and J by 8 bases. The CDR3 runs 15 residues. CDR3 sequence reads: CASSPRRTGIDTIYF. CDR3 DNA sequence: TGTGCCAGCAGCCCTAGAAGGACAGGGATAGACACCATATATTTT.

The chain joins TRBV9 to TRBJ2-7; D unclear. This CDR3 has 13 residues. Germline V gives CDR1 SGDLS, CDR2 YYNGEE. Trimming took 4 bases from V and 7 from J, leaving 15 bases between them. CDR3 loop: CASSHKTGWEQYF. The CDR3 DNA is TGTGCCAGCAGCCACAAGACTGGCTGGGAGCAGTACTTC.

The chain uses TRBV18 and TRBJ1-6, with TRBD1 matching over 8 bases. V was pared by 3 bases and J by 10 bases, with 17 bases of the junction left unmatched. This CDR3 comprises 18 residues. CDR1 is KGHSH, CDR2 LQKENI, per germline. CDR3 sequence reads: CASSPLALWTGSESPLHF. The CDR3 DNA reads TGTGCCAGCTCACCCCTTGCCCTCTGGACAGGGAGTGAATCACCCCTCCACTTT.

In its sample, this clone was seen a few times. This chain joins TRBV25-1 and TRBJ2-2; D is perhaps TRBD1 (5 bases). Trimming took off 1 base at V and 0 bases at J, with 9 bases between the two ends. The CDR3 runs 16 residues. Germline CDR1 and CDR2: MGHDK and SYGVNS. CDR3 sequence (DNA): TGTGCCAGCAGTGAATTGGGGCTAGCGAACACCGGGGAGCTGTTTTTT. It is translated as CASSELGLANTGELFF. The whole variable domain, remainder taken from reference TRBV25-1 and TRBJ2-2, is EADIYQTPRYLVIGTGKKITLECSQTMGHDKMYWYQQDPGMELHLIHYSYGVNSTEKGDLSSESTVSRIRTEHFPLTLESARPSHTSQYLCASSELGLANTGELFFGEGSRLTVL.